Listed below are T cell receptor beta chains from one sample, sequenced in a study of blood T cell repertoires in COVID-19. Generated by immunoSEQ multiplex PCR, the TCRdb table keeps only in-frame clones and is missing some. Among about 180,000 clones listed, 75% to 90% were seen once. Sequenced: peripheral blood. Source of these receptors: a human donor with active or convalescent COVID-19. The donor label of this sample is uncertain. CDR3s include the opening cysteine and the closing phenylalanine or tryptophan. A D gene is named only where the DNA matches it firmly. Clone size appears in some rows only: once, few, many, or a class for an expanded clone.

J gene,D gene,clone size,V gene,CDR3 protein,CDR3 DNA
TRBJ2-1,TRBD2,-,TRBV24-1,CATSDPPGGEYYNEQFF,TGTGCCACCAGTGACCCTCCTGGGGGGGAGTATTACAATGAGCAGTTCTTC
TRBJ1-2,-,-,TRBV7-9,CASSALTSGDGYTF,TGTGCCAGCAGCGCGCTAACTTCGGGGGATGGCTACACCTTC
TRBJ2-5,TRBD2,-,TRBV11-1,CASSLEAGGPETQYF,TGTGCCAGCAGCTTAGAAGCGGGGGGGCCGGAGACCCAGTACTTC
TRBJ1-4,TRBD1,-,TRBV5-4,CASSLQGRNEKLFF,TGTGCCAGCAGCTTACAGGGGAGAAATGAAAAACTGTTTTTT
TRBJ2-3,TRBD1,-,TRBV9,CASSVTITGGLQDTQYF,TGTGCCAGCAGCGTAACCATTACAGGGGGGCTACAGGATACGCAGTATTTT
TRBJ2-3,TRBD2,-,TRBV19,CASSHRLAGPSGDTQYF,TGTGCCAGTAGTCACAGACTAGCGGGACCCTCTGGAGATACGCAGTATTTT
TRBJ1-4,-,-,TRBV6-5,CASSYGAEGEKLFF,TGTGCCAGCAGTTACGGCGCCGAGGGTGAAAAACTGTTTTTT
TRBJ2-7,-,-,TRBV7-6,CASSHRQAVPYEQYF,TGTGCCAGCAGCCATCGACAGGCGGTACCCTACGAGCAGTACTTC
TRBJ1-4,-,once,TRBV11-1,CASSFRTAEKLFF,TGTGCCAGCAGCTTTCGGACAGCTGAAAAACTGTTTTTT
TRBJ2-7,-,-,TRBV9,CASSVGAGTRTRYEQYF,TGTGCCAGCAGCGTAGGGGCAGGGACTCGAACGCGTTACGAGCAGTACTTC
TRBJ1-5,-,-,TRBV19,CASRAWGGAPVAQHF,TGTGCCAGTAGAGCGTGGGGCGGCGCCCCGGTGGCCCAGCATTTT
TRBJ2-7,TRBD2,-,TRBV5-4,CASSLSSGGPGSYEQYF,TGTGCCAGCAGCTTGTCGTCGGGAGGGCCAGGCTCCTACGAGCAGTACTTC
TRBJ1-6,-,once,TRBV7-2,CASRALGMGRNSPLHF,TGTGCCAGCAGAGCCCTAGGAATGGGTCGGAATTCACCCCTCCACTTT
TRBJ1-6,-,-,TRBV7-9,CASSREGTSPLHF,TGTGCCAGCAGCCGGGAGGGAACTTCACCCCTCCACTTT
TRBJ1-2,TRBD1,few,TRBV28,CASSLNPDRDYGYTF,TGTGCCAGCAGTTTAAACCCGGACAGGGACTATGGCTACACCTTC
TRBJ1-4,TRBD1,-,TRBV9,CASSARDRREKLFF,TGTGCCAGCAGCGCCCGGGACAGGCGTGAAAAACTGTTTTTT
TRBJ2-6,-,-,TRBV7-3,CASSMGLASGANVLTF,TGTGCCAGCAGCATGGGACTGGCCTCTGGGGCCAACGTCCTGACTTTC
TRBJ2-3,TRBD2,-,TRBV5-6,CASSLIVASGRDGTDTQYF,TGTGCCAGCAGCTTGATTGTGGCTAGCGGGAGGGATGGGACAGATACGCAGTATTTT
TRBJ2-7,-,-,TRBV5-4,CASSRTGGYSRSREQYF,TGTGCCAGCAGCCGGACGGGGGGCTACAGCCGAAGTCGCGAGCAGTACTTC
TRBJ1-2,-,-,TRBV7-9,CASSSPLTRYTF,TGTGCCAGCAGCTCCCCACTAACCCGCTACACCTTC
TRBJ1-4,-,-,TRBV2,CASSDPGKLFF,TGTGCCAGCAGTGACCCGGGGAAACTGTTTTTT
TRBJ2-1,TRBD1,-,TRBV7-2,CASSQNRGSYNEQFF,TGTGCCAGCAGCCAAAACAGGGGATCCTACAATGAGCAGTTCTTC
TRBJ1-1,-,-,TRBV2,CASRRSPEAFF,TGTGCCAGCAGACGGAGCCCTGAAGCTTTCTTT
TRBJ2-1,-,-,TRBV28,CASSSMRQGYNEQFF,TGTGCCAGCAGTTCGATGAGGCAGGGTTACAATGAGCAGTTCTTC
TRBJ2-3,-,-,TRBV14,CASSLVMGTPSTDTQYF,TGTGCCAGCAGCCTTGTGATGGGGACACCTAGCACAGATACGCAGTATTTT
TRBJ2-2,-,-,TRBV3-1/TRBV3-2,CASSLRTGNTGELFF,TGTGCCAGCAGCCTCAGAACAGGGAACACCGGGGAGCTGTTTTTT
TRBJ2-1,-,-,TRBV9,CASSVAGLVYNEQFF,TGTGCCAGCAGCGTAGCCGGACTTGTTTACAATGAGCAGTTCTTC
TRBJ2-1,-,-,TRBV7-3,CASSGSSYNEQFF,TGTGCCAGCAGCGGGAGCTCCTACAATGAGCAGTTCTTC
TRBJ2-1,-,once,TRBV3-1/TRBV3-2,CASSQRGGYTRKQFF,TGTGCCAGCAGCCAAAGGGGGGGGTATACTAGAAAGCAGTTCTTC
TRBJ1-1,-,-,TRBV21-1,CASSPLGEQISLGTEAFF,TGTGCCAGCAGCCCCCTCGGAGAGCAGATCTCTTTGGGTACTGAAGCTTTCTTT
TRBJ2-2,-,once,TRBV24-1,CATSDFGRGELFF,TGTGCCACCAGTGATTTCGGGAGAGGGGAGCTGTTTTTT
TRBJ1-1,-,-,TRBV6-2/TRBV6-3,CASSMGRSEAFF,TGTGCCAGCAGTATGGGGCGGTCTGAAGCTTTCTTT
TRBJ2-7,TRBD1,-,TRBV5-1,CASSLGGQGLAEQYF,TGCGCCAGCAGCTTGGGGGGACAGGGATTAGCCGAGCAGTACTTC
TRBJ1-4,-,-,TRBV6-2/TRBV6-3,CASSYSSGGRYHHPEKLFF,TGTGCCAGCAGTTACTCGTCCGGGGGGCGGTATCACCACCCAGAAAAACTGTTTTTT
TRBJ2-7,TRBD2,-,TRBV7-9,CASSYRLAGGSYEQYF,TGTGCCAGCAGCTATAGACTAGCGGGAGGTTCCTACGAGCAGTACTTC
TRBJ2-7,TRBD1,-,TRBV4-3,CASSQGQGAYEQYF,TGCGCCAGCAGCCAAGGGCAGGGGGCCTACGAGCAGTACTTC
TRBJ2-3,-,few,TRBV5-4,CASSFFGGSRVTDTQYF,TGTGCCAGCAGCTTTTTCGGGGGTTCCCGAGTCACAGATACGCAGTATTTT
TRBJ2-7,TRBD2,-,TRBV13,CASSLVGGRAGYEQYF,TGTGCCAGCAGCTTAGTTGGCGGGAGGGCCGGGTACGAGCAGTACTTC
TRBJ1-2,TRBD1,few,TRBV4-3,CASSQELQGAGGYTF,TGCGCCAGCAGCCAAGAGTTACAGGGGGCGGGTGGCTACACCTTC
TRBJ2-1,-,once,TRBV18,CASSPDWSSPYNEQFF,TGTGCCAGCTCACCTGATTGGAGCTCGCCCTACAATGAGCAGTTCTTC
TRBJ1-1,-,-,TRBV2,CASTNRENTEAFF,TGTGCCAGCACCAACAGGGAAAACACTGAAGCTTTCTTT
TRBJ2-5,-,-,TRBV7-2,CASSFSSAGQETQYF,TGTGCCAGCAGCTTTTCTAGCGCCGGACAAGAGACCCAGTACTTC
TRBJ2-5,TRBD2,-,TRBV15,CATSRMRLAEETQYF,TGTGCCACCAGCAGAATGAGACTAGCGGAAGAGACCCAGTACTTC
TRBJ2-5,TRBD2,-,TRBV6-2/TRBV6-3,CASSTGGGDLETQYF,TGTGCCAGCAGTACCGGGGGGGGTGATTTAGAGACCCAGTACTTC
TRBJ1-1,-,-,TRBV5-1,CASSPTMTENTEAFF,TGCGCCAGCAGCCCAACAATGACAGAAAACACTGAAGCTTTCTTT
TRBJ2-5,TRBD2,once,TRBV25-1,CASSEWTSGGEETQYF,TGTGCCAGCAGTGAATGGACTAGCGGGGGGGAAGAGACCCAGTACTTC
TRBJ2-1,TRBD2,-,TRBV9,CASSASGTILYNEQFF,TGTGCCAGCAGCGCGTCCGGGACTATACTCTACAATGAGCAGTTCTTC
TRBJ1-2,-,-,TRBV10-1,CASSGGGTYGYTF,TGCGCCAGCAGCGGCGGCGGCACCTATGGCTACACCTTC
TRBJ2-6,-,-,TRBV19,CASSLGGFDSGANVLTF,TGTGCCAGTAGTCTAGGCGGGTTTGACTCTGGGGCCAACGTCCTGACTTTC
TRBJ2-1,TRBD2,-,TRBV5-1,CASSLDGGTKYNEQFF,TGCGCCAGCAGCTTGGACGGCGGGACTAAGTACAATGAGCAGTTCTTC
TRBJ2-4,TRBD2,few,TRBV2,CASRGGQINIQYF,TGTGCCAGCAGGGGAGGGCAGATAAACATTCAGTACTTC
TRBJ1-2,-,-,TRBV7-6,CASAEAGAGLFSYTF,TGTGCCAGCGCCGAGGCAGGGGCTGGTTTATTTAGCTACACCTTC
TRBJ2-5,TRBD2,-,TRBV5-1,CASSLRTSQETQYF,TGCGCCAGCAGCTTGAGGACTAGCCAAGAGACCCAGTACTTC
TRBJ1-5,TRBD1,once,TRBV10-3,CATRDSVFGNQPQHF,TGTGCCACCCGGGACAGCGTATTTGGCAATCAGCCCCAGCATTTT
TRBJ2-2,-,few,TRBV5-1,CASSLYLSGELFF,TGCGCCAGCAGCTTGTACTTGTCCGGGGAGCTGTTTTTT